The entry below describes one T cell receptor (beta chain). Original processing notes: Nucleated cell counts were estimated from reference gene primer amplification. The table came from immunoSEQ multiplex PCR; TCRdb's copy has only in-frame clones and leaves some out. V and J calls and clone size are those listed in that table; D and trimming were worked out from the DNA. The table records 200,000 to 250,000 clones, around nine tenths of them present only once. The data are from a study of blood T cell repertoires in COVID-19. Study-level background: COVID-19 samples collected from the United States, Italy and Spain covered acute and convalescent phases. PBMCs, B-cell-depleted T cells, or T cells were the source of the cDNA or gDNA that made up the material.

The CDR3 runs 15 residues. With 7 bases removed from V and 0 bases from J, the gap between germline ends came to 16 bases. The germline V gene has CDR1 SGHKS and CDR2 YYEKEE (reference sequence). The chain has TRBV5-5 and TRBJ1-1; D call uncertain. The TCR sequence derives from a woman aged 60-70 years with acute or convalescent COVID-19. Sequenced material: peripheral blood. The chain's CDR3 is CASETNFGMNTEAFF. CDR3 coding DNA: TGTGCCAGCGAGACAAATTTCGGCATGAACACTGAAGCTTTCTTT.